Shown below are 24 T cell receptor beta chains from a single sample sequenced in a study of response to subunit inactivated influenza vaccine. From the RT-PCR reads, TCRdb called clonotypes with MiXCR, one entry per CDR3 protein. The profile shows over 450,000 distinct CDR3 sequences, around 13% of them singletons. This specimen was PBMCs from blood, taken about 6 weeks after vaccination. The receptors derive from a man aged 50 or older who received an inactivated influenza vaccine.

The chain is built from TRBV24-1 and TRBJ1-5, with 9 bases that match TRBD1. The germline gives CDR1 KGHDR, CDR2 SFDVKD. With 0 bases clipped from V and 3 bases from J, the junction kept 2 bases outside the gene matches. CDR3 size: 16 residues. CDR3 protein: CATSDLRDRVNQPQHF. CDR3 in DNA: TGTGCCACCAGTGATTTGCGGGACAGGGTCAATCAGCCCCAGCATTTT.

In this sample, this clonotype turned up many times. CDR3 DNA: TGTGCCAGCAGTCTAGATAGGGCAGAAGGCACAGATACGCAGTATTTT. Translated, it gives CASSLDRAEGTDTQYF. The chain recombines TRBV7-2 with TRBJ2-3, with D uncertain. Germline lookup yields CDR1 SGHTA and CDR2 FQGNSA. Trimming pared 6 bases from V and 1 base from J, leaving 17 bases between. The CDR3 has 16 amino acids.

The CDR3 region is CASSLSTGLGQPQHF. CDR3 bases: TGTGCCAGCAGTTTATCAACAGGGCTGGGGCAGCCCCAGCATTTT. V gene TRBV12-3 or TRBV12-4 combines with J gene TRBJ1-5; weak D call: TRBD1 (6 bases). V was clipped by 2 bases and J by 7 bases, with 15 bases between them. The CDR3 loop spans 15 amino acids.

In its sample, this clonotype was seen a few times. V and J are TRBV7-4 and TRBJ2-7, with D maybe TRBD2 (5 bases). Per germline, CDR1 SGHVT and CDR2 SQSDAQ. The CDR3 contains 16 residues. Trimming removed 5 bases from V and 4 bases from J, with 21 bases in between. CDR3 loop: CASSQRWPGMGYEQYF. The DNA of the CDR3 is TGTGCCAGCAGCCAAAGATGGCCGGGAATGGGGTACGAGCAGTACTTC.

This clonotype turned up a few times. The genes are TRBV6-1 and TRBJ2-2; a possible D gene is TRBD2 (5 bases). Germline CDR1 reads MNHNS; CDR2 reads SASEGT. The CDR3 covers 15 residues. With 5 bases removed from V and 0 bases from J, the gap between germline ends came to 10 bases. The CDR3 loop reads CASSREGTNTGELFF. Here the CDR3 DNA reads TGTGCCAGCAGTCGGGAAGGGACGAACACCGGGGAGCTGTTTTTT.

Here the CDR3 DNA reads TGTGCCAGCAGCTTAATTTGGGGGCCTAGCTCTGGGGCCAACGTCCTGACTTTC. Translated: CASSLIWGPSSGANVLTF. The chain joins TRBV11-2 to TRBJ2-6, with D possibly being TRBD1 (6 bases). Germline loops: CDR1 SGHAT, CDR2 FQNNGV. The CDR3 contains 18 residues. Deletions cut 2 bases from V and 0 bases from J, with 14 bases between.

This rearrangement joins TRBV10-2 to TRBJ1-1; D gene unclear. The CDR3 is 14 amino acids. V was shortened by 1 base and J by 1 base, with 7 bases between the two germline ends. Germline V gene lookup returns CDR1 WSHSY and CDR2 SAAADI. CDR3 amino acids: CASSEWQKNTEAFF. In DNA, the CDR3 is TGCGCCAGCAGTGAGTGGCAGAAGAACACTGAAGCTTTCTTT.

V gene TRBV5-1 combines with J gene TRBJ2-5; D unresolved. V dropped 0 bases and J dropped 6 bases, with 12 bases sitting between them. This CDR3 comprises 14 residues. Germline lookup yields CDR1 SGHRS and CDR2 YFSETQ. CDR3 DNA sequence: TGCGCCAGCAGCTTGGGGCGGAATGGAAAGACCCAGTACTTC. This encodes CASSLGRNGKTQYF.

This clonotype occurred a few times. The chain employs TRBV6-5 and TRBJ1-2; no clear D. CDR3 size: 14 residues. Germline loops: CDR1 MNHEY, CDR2 SVGAGI. Trimming stripped 5 bases from V and 4 bases from J, with 14 bases between. The CDR3 loop is CASSNPGPSYGYTF. In DNA form, the CDR3 reads TGTGCCAGCAGTAACCCCGGTCCTAGCTATGGCTACACCTTC.

The sample holds many counts of this clonotype. This chain links TRBV4-3 with TRBJ1-3; no firm D call. The CDR3 runs 15 residues. V was trimmed by 0 bases and J by 1 base, leaving 7 bases between them. Germline V CDR1 and CDR2: LGHNA, YSLEER. The CDR3 region is CASSQEAASGNTIYF. CDR3 in DNA: TGCGCCAGCAGCCAAGAGGCGGCGTCTGGAAACACCATATATTTT.

This chain links TRBV9 with TRBJ2-5; tentatively, D is TRBD2 (6 bases). V gave up 2 bases and J gave up 2 bases, with 10 bases separating them. The germline gives CDR1 SGDLS, CDR2 YYNGEE. The CDR3 has 14 amino acids. The CDR3: CASSVGTSQETQYF. CDR3 sequence (DNA): TGTGCCAGCAGCGTCGGGACTTCACAAGAGACCCAGTACTTC.

The chain carries TRBV28 and TRBJ2-1, with 7 bases fitting TRBD2. Germline assignment: CDR1 MDHEN and CDR2 SYDVKM. V gave up 11 bases and J gave up 2 bases; unmatched junction bases: 0. This CDR3 has 11 residues. The CDR3 loop reads CAAGAYNEQFF. The CDR3 nucleotides are TGTGCCGCGGGAGCCTACAATGAGCAGTTCTTC.

V and J are TRBV6-2 or TRBV6-3 and TRBJ2-2; 7 positions match TRBD2. This CDR3 region has 15 residues. Trimming took 7 bases from V and 2 from J; bases not matched to a gene: 7. Germline V gene sequence: CDR1 MNHEY, CDR2 SVGEGT. As DNA, the CDR3 is TGTGCCAGCATCAATAGCGGGTTAAACACCGGGGAGCTGTTTTTT. It translates to CASINSGLNTGELFF.

The V call is TRBV10-2, the J call TRBJ2-7; D is unresolved. From germline, CDR1 is WSHSY and CDR2 SAAADI. The CDR3 runs to 13 residues. The germline V and J ends were trimmed by 0 bases and 3 bases, with 6 bases remaining between them. The CDR3 is CASSESLGYEQYF. CDR3 bases: TGCGCCAGCAGTGAGTCGCTGGGCTACGAGCAGTACTTC.

This clonotype was counted only a few times. The chain is built from TRBV6-1 and TRBJ1-6; D perhaps matches TRBD1 (6 bases). The CDR3 is 15 amino acids. The germline gives CDR1 MNHNS, CDR2 SASEGT. V was clipped by 1 base and J by 2 bases, with 6 bases between them. The CDR3 nucleotides read TGTGCCAGCAGTGAAGGGACAGCCTATAATTCACCCCTCCACTTT. Protein: CASSEGTAYNSPLHF.

This clonotype was picked up a small number of times. V usage is TRBV20-1 and J usage is TRBJ2-2; 8 nucleotides align to TRBD1. Germline V CDR1 and CDR2: DFQATT, SNEGSKA (reference sequence). The CDR3 loop spans 14 amino acids. With 6 bases clipped from V and 3 bases from J, the junction kept 6 bases outside the gene matches. CDR3 residues: CSATTGVDTGELFF. The CDR3 region has the DNA TGCAGTGCCACGACAGGGGTTGACACCGGGGAGCTGTTTTTT.

J is TRBJ2-3 and V is TRBV20-1, with 8 nucleotides matching TRBD2. After removal of 5 bases from V and 2 bases from J, the junction contained 9 bases not matched to a gene. Germline-derived CDR1 and CDR2 are DFQATT and SNEGSKA (reference sequence). This CDR3 comprises 15 residues. The CDR3 DNA follows: TGCAGTGCTTCAAGCGGGAGTGGCTCCACAGATACGCAGTATTTT. Its protein product is CSASSGSGSTDTQYF.

The chain links TRBV6-2 or TRBV6-3 to TRBJ2-5, with D uncertain. CDR3 size: 13 residues. Trimming stripped 7 bases from V and 5 bases from J, with 14 bases between. CDR1 is MNHEY and CDR2 is SVGEGT in the germline V gene. CDR3 coding DNA: TGTGCCAGCATGGCGCCCTCCCGGGAGACCCAGTACTTC. Its protein is CASMAPSRETQYF.

This clonotype occurred a few times. The genes are TRBV10-3 and TRBJ1-2, with 7 bases aligning to TRBD1. V dropped 4 bases and J dropped 3; count of bases not matched to a gene: 2. Germline CDR1 is ENHRY and CDR2 is SYGVKD. This CDR3 is built from 13 residues. The CDR3 DNA follows: TGTGCCATCAGTGCCGGGACAGACTATGGCTACACCTTC. Its translation is CAISAGTDYGYTF.

The chain combines TRBV7-2 with TRBJ2-7; weak D call: TRBD1 (6 bases). This CDR3 is 13 amino acids long. V dropped 6 bases and J dropped 3 bases, with 12 bases sitting between them. In germline, CDR1 is SGHTA, CDR2 FQGNSA. The CDR3 loop is CASRDSNRYEQYF. DNA of the CDR3: TGTGCCAGCAGGGACAGCAACCGCTACGAGCAGTACTTC.

DNA for the CDR3: TGCGCCAGCAGCTTGAAACCGGGAGGGGACATTCAGTACTTC. Encoded protein: CASSLKPGGDIQYF. V usage is TRBV5-1 and J usage is TRBJ2-4; 8 nucleotides align to TRBD2. Germline values: CDR1 SGHRS, CDR2 YFSETQ. V was pared by 1 base and J by 8 bases, with 5 bases of the junction left unmatched. The CDR3 has 14 amino acids.

This clonotype has more than one count but fewer than ten. V and J are TRBV7-2 and TRBJ2-7; D gene ambiguous. The germline gives CDR1 SGHTA, CDR2 FQGNSA. Between the trimmed V and J ends, which lost 4 bases and 4 bases, there was a span of 14 bases. This CDR3 contains 14 residues. Here the CDR3 reads CASSSSGSQYEQYF. CDR3 DNA sequence: TGTGCCAGCAGCTCCTCCGGGTCCCAATACGAGCAGTACTTC.

This chain connects TRBV11-2 to TRBJ1-5; no clear D gene. The V gene lost 1 base and the J gene lost 0 bases, with 7 bases spanning the gap. There are 15 residues in the CDR3. Germline assignment: CDR1 SGHAT and CDR2 FQNNGV. CDR3 nucleotides: TGTGCCAGCAGCTTAGGGTTTCCTAGCAATCAGCCCCAGCATTTT. Translated, it gives CASSLGFPSNQPQHF.

This clonotype was counted only a few times. This chain uses TRBV7-9 with TRBJ2-1, with 7 nucleotides matching TRBD1. This CDR3 contains 15 residues. The V gene's germline CDR1 is SEHNR and CDR2 FQNEAQ (reference sequence). Trimming took 0 bases from V and 7 from J; bases not matched to a gene: 6. CDR3 in DNA: TGTGCCAGCAGCTTAGCTGGCACGACAGGGAATGAGCAGTTCTTC. It yields the protein CASSLAGTTGNEQFF.